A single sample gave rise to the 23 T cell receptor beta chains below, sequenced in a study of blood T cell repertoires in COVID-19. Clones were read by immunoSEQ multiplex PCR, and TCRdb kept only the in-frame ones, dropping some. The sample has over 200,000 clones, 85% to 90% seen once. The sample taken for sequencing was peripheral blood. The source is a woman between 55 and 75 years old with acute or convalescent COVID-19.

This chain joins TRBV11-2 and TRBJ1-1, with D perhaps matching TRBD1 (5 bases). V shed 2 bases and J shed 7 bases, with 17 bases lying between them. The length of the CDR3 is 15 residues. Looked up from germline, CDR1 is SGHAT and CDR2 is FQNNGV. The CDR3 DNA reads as TGTGCCAGCAGCTTAAATGCCCGGCCTACAGGTGAAGCTTTCTTT. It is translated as CASSLNARPTGEAFF.

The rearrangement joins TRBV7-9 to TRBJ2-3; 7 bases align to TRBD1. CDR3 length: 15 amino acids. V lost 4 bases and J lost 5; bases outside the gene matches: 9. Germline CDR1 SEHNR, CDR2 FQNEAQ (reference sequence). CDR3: CASSSLFRGRDTQYF. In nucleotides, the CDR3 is TGTGCCAGCAGCTCGCTTTTTAGGGGGCGAGATACGCAGTATTTT.

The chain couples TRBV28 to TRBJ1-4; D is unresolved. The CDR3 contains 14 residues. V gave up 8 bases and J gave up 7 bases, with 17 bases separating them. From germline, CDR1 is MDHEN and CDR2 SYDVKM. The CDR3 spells CASGRPHQGEKLFF. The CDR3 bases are TGTGCCAGCGGGAGGCCTCACCAAGGTGAAAAACTGTTTTTT. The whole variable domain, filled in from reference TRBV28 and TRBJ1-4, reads DVKVTQSSRYLVKRTGEKVFLECVQDMDHENMFWYRQDPGLGLRLIYFSYDVKMKEKGDIPEGYSVSREKKERFSLILESASTNQTSMYLCASGRPHQGEKLFFGSGTQLSVL.

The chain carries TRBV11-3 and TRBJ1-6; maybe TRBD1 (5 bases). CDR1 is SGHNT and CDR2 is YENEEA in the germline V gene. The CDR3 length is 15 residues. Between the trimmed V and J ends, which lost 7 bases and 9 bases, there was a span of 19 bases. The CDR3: CASTWGRAGGSPLHF. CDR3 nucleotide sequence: TGTGCCAGCACTTGGGGTCGGGCCGGGGGTTCACCCCTCCACTTT.

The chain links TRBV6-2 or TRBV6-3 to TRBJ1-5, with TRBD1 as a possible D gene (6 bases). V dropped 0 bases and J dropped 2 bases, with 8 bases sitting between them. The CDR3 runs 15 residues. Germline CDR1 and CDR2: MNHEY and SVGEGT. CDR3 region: CASSYSGAGNQPQHF. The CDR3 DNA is TGTGCCAGCAGTTACTCGGGGGCGGGCAATCAGCCCCAGCATTTT.

The CDR3 DNA reads as TGTGCCAGCAGCTCACAGGGGACCTCTGGAAACACCATATATTTT. Translated, it gives CASSSQGTSGNTIYF. This sequence joins TRBV5-4 and TRBJ1-3; 7 bases agree with TRBD1. J gave up 0 bases and V 3 bases, and 3 bases lay outside the gene matches. The CDR3 is made up of 15 amino acids. Germline CDR1 and CDR2: SGHNT and YYREEE (reference sequence).

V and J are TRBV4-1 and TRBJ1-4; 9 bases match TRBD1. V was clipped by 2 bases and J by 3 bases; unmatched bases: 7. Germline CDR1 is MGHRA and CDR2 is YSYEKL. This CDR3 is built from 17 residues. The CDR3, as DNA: TGCGCCAGCAGCCAATCTGGGACAGGGCGGGCTAATGAAAAACTGTTTTTT. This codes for CASSQSGTGRANEKLFF.

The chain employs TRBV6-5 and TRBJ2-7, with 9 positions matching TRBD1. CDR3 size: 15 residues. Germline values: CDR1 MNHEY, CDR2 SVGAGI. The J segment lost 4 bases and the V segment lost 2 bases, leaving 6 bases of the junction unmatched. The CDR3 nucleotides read TGTGCCAGCAGTTACATTCCGGACAGGGGATACGAGCAGTACTTC. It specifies CASSYIPDRGYEQYF.

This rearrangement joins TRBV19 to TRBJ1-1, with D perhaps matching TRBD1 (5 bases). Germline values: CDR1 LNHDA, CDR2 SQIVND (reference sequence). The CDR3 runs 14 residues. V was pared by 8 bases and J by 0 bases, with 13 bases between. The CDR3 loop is CASWAGNMNTEAFF. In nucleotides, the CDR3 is TGTGCCAGTTGGGCAGGGAACATGAACACTGAAGCTTTCTTT. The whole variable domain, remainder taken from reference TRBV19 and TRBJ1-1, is DGGITQSPKYLFRKEGQNVTLSCEQNLNHDAMYWYRQDPGQGLRLIYYSQIVNDFQKGDIAEGYSVSREKKESFPLTVTSAQKNPTAFYLCASWAGNMNTEAFFGQGTRLTVV.

This CDR3 is CAWSSIVGQEYF. In DNA, the CDR3 is TGTGCCTGGAGTTCAATTGTTGGACAGGAGTACTTC. J is TRBJ2-4 and V is TRBV30; 7 positions agree with TRBD1. Germline-derived CDR1 and CDR2 are GTSNPN and SVGIG (reference sequence). This CDR3 is built from 12 residues. With 2 bases clipped from V and 14 bases from J, the junction kept 9 bases outside the gene matches.

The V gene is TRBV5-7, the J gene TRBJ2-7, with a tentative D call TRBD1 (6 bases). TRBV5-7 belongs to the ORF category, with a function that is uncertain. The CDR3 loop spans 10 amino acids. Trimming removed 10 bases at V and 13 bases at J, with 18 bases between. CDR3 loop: CAPAGTPYYF. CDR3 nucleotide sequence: TGTGCCCCGGCCGGGACACCGTATTACTTC.

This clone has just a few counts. The CDR3 reads CASSLLAGAGELFF. CDR3 sequence (DNA): TGTGCCAGCAGTTTACTAGCGGGAGCCGGGGAGCTGTTTTTT. The chain is built from TRBV27 and TRBJ2-2, with TRBD2 matching over 10 bases. Looked up from germline, CDR1 is MNHEY and CDR2 is SMNVEV (reference sequence). This CDR3 is built from 14 residues. V was clipped by 2 bases and J by 6 bases; unmatched bases: 0.

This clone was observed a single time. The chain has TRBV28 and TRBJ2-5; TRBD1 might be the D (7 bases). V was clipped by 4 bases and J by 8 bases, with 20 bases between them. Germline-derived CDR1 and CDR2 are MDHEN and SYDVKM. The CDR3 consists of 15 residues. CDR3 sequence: CASSWGAGGLSTQYF. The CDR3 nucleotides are TGTGCCAGCAGTTGGGGGGCAGGGGGGCTGAGTACCCAGTACTTC.

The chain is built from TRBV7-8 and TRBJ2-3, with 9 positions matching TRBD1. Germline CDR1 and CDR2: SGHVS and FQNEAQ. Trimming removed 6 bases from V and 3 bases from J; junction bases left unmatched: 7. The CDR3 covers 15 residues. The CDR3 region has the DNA TGTGCCAGCAGTCAAAGACAGGGGGTTACAGATACGCAGTATTTT. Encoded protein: CASSQRQGVTDTQYF.

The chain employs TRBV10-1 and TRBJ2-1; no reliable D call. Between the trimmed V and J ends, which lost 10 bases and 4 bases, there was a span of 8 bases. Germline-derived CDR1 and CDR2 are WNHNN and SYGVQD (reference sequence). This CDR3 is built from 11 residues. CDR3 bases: TGCGCCACCTTACAGTACAATGAGCAGTTCTTC. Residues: CATLQYNEQFF.

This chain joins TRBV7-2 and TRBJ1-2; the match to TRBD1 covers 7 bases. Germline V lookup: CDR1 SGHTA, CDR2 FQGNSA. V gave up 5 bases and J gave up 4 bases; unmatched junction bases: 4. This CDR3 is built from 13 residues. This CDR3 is CASSVGTAYGYTF. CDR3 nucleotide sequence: TGTGCCAGCAGCGTCGGGACAGCCTATGGCTACACCTTC.

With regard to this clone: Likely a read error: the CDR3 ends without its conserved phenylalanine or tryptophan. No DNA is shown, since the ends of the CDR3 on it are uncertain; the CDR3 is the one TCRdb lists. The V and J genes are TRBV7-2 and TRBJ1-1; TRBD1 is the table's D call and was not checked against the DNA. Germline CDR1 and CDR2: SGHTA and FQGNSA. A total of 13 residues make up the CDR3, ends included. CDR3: CASSLDGDSRLRL.

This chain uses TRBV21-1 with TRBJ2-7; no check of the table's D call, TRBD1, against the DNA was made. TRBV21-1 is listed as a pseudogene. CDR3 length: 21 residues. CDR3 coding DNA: TGTGCCAGCAGCACGAAGAGACAGGGCCAAGGACTCGGTCCATTCGGCTACGAGCAGTACTTC. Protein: CASSTKRQGQGLGPFGYEQYF.

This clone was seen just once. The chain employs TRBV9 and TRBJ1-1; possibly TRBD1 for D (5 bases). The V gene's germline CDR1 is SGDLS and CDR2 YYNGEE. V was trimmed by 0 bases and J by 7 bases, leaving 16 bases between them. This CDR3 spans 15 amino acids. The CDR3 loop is CASSVEGRKDNEAFF. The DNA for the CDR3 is TGTGCCAGCAGCGTAGAGGGCAGGAAGGACAATGAAGCTTTCTTT.

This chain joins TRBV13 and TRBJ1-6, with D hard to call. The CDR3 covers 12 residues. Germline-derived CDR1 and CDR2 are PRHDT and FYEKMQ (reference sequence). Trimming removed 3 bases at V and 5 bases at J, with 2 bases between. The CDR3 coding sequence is TGTGCCAGCAGCTTCAATAATTCACCCCTCCACTTT. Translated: CASSFNNSPLHF.

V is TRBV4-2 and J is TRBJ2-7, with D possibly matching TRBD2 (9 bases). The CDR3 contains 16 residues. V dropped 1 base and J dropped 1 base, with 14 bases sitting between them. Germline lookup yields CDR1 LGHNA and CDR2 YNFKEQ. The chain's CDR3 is CASSQVAGDRSYEQYF. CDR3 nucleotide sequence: TGTGCCAGCAGCCAAGTAGCGGGGGACAGGTCCTACGAGCAGTACTTC.

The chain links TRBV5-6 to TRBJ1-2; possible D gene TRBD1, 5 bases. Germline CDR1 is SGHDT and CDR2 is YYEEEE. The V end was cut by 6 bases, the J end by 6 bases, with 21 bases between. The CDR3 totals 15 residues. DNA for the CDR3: TGTGCCAGCACCATTAACTCGGCAGGGTCAAATGGCTACACCTTC. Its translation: CASTINSAGSNGYTF.

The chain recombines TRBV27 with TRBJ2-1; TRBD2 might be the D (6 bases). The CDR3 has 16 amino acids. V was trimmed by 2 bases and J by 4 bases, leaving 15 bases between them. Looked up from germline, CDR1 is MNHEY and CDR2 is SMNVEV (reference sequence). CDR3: CASSLVFGGVYNEQFF. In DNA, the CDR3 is TGTGCCAGCAGTTTAGTGTTCGGGGGAGTGTACAATGAGCAGTTCTTC.